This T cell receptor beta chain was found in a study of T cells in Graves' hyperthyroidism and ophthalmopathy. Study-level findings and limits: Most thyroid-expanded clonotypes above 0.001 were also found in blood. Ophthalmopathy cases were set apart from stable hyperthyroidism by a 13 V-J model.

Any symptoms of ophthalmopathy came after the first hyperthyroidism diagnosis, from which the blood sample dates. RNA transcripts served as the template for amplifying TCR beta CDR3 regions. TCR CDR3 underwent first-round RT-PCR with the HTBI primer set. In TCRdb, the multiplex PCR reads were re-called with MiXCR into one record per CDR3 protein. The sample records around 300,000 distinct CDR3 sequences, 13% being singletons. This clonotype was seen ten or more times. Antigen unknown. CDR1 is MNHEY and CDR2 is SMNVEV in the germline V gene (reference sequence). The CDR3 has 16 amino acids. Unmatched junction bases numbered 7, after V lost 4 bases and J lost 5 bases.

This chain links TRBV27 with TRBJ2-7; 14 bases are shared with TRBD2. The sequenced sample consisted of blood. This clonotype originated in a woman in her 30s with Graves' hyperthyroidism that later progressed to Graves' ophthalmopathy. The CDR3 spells CASSSGTSGRYDEQYF. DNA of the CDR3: TGTGCCAGCAGTTCTGGGACTAGCGGGAGATACGACGAGCAGTACTTC.